Each of the 26 T cell receptor beta chains below was sequenced from the same sample in a study of T cell responses to AZD1222 COVID-19 vaccine. The repertoire was sequenced with immunoSEQ multiplex PCR; TCRdb's copy has only in-frame clones and lacks some. The sample holds more than 15,000 clones, 80% to 85% seen once. The sequencing used peripheral blood, collected 28 days after the second AZD1222 dose. The receptor set was obtained from an adult who received the AZD1222 COVID-19 vaccine.

The chain links TRBV28 to TRBJ2-1; 16 nucleotides line up with TRBD2. This CDR3 contains 17 residues. The junction had 9 bases not matched to a gene; V was cut back by 5 bases and J by 8 bases. Germline V gives CDR1 MDHEN, CDR2 SYDVKM. CDR3 sequence: CASSAGTSGRAGDEQFF. In nucleotides, the CDR3 is TGTGCCAGCAGTGCCGGGACTAGCGGGAGGGCAGGAGATGAGCAGTTCTTC.

Only a few counts were recorded for this clone. This chain connects TRBV30 to TRBJ1-5, with D tentatively TRBD1 (6 bases). Per the germline V gene, CDR1 is GTSNPN and CDR2 is SVGIG (reference sequence). V lost 5 bases and J lost 7, with 15 bases in between. The CDR3 is 13 amino acids. The CDR3 sequence is CAWAQGGEQPQHF. The CDR3 DNA sequence: TGTGCCTGGGCACAGGGAGGAGAACAGCCCCAGCATTTT.

The chain joins TRBV11-2 to TRBJ2-1; 10 nucleotides match TRBD2. Germline values: CDR1 SGHAT, CDR2 FQNNGV. J lost 5 bases, V lost 7 bases, and 14 bases had no gene match. CDR3 length: 17 amino acids. CDR3 in DNA: TGTGCCAGCACCGAGGCCCCGGGACTAGCGTTTGACAATGAGCAGTTCTTC. Its protein product is CASTEAPGLAFDNEQFF.

The chain employs TRBV7-9 and TRBJ2-1; TRBD2 aligns across 9 bases. The CDR3 has 12 amino acids. Trimming took 11 bases from V and 5 from J; bases not matched to a gene: 4. CDR1 is SEHNR, CDR2 FQNEAQ, per germline (reference sequence). The CDR3 spells CAFLAGNNEQFF. Written as DNA, the CDR3 is TGTGCCTTTCTAGCGGGAAACAATGAGCAGTTCTTC. The full variable domain, its missing parts supplied by reference TRBV7-9 and TRBJ2-1, is DTGVSQNPRHKITKRGQNVTFRCDPISEHNRLYWYRQTLGQGPEFLTYFQNEAQLEKSRLLSDRFSAERPKGSFSTLEIQRTEQGDSAMYLCAFLAGNNEQFFGPGTRLTVL.

This clone showed up just a few times. The chain carries TRBV12-3 or TRBV12-4 and TRBJ2-3; D call uncertain. V was pared by 3 bases and J by 7 bases, with 11 bases between. CDR3 length equals 13 residues. For the CDR3, the DNA is TGTGCCAGCAGTTTGCTCAACCAAAATACGCAGTATTTT. Encoded protein: CASSLLNQNTQYF.

V is TRBV19 and J is TRBJ2-4; D is possibly TRBD1 or TRBD2 (5 bases each). Germline CDR1 is LNHDA and CDR2 is SQIVND (reference sequence). The CDR3 runs 17 residues. V lost 5 bases to trimming and J lost 2 bases, with 19 bases between them. The CDR3 DNA sequence: TGTGCCAGTAGTCCTCTGGGACCTCCGGGGCCCAAAAACATTCAGTACTTC. This translates into CASSPLGPPGPKNIQYF.

The chain employs TRBV2 and TRBJ1-2, with a tentative D call TRBD1 (6 bases). Germline V CDR1 and CDR2: SNHLY, FYNNEI. CDR3 length: 13 residues. V lost 8 bases to trimming and J lost 7 bases, with 17 bases between them. This CDR3 is CASAGDPESGYTF. The DNA of the CDR3 is TGTGCCAGCGCAGGGGACCCAGAGTCTGGCTACACCTTC. Looking up the rest from reference TRBV2 and TRBJ1-2 gives the full variable domain: EPEVTQTPSHQVTQMGQEVILRCVPISNHLYFYWYRQILGQKVEFLVSFYNNEISEKSEIFDDQFSVERPDGSNFTLKIRSTKLEDSAMYFCASAGDPESGYTFGSGTRLTVV.

The genes are TRBV19 and TRBJ1-3; D gene uncertain. Germline CDR1 and CDR2: LNHDA and SQIVND (reference sequence). The CDR3 contains 17 residues. Trimming left V 2 bases short and J 0 bases short, with 14 bases between. The CDR3 DNA reads TGTGCCAGTAGTATACTTCAGGTGGGGAGCTCTGGAAACACCATATATTTT. It translates to CASSILQVGSSGNTIYF.

This chain joins TRBV12-3 or TRBV12-4 and TRBJ2-1; D is ambiguous. CDR3 size: 13 residues. V was clipped by 5 bases and J by 7 bases, with 12 bases between them. CDR3 sequence (DNA): TGTGCCAGCAGTCCCAGAGTAGCTAATGAGCAGTTCTTC. It codes for CASSPRVANEQFF.

The chain uses TRBV28 and TRBJ2-6; D not certain. Between the trimmed V and J ends, which lost 3 bases and 0 bases, there was a span of 12 bases. CDR3 length: 17 residues. Germline CDR1 is MDHEN and CDR2 is SYDVKM. Here the CDR3 DNA reads TGTGCCAGCAGTTTTAGAGACTTCTTCTCTGGGGCCAACGTCCTGACTTTC. This gives the protein CASSFRDFFSGANVLTF.

V and J are TRBV7-2 and TRBJ2-2; 15 bases map to TRBD2. Losses at the gene ends were 5 bases for V and 7 bases for J; bases not matched to a gene: 11. Germline V gene sequence: CDR1 SGHTA, CDR2 FQGNSA. The CDR3 is 18 amino acids. The CDR3 DNA reads as TGTGCCAGCAGCCCTCTAAGGACTAGCGGGAGGGCAGGCGGGGAGCTGTTTTTT. Its protein is CASSPLRTSGRAGGELFF.

The chain links TRBV7-9 to TRBJ2-2; TRBD2 matches at 12 bases. Germline lookup yields CDR1 SEHNR and CDR2 FQNEAQ (reference sequence). The CDR3 loop spans 21 amino acids. The V gene end was trimmed by 5 bases and the J gene end by 6 bases; junction bases not matched to a gene: 22. CDR3 in amino acids: CASSTSLSSSLAGGRAGELFF. DNA for the CDR3: TGTGCCAGCAGCACATCCCTAAGTAGCAGTCTAGCGGGAGGGAGAGCCGGGGAGCTGTTTTTT.

This chain joins TRBV10-2 and TRBJ2-7, with 8 bases that match TRBD2. The CDR3 length is 12 residues. CDR1 is WSHSY, CDR2 SAAADI, per germline. V trimming: 4 bases; J trimming: 6 bases; junction bases outside the gene matches: 2. The CDR3 nucleotides are TGCGCCAGCAGTGGGGCGGGAGGCGAGCAGTACTTC. Its translation: CASSGAGGEQYF.

The chain uses TRBV29-1 and TRBJ1-5; D remains ambiguous. CDR1 and CDR2 (germline): SQVTM, ANQGSEA. V was cut by 6 bases and J by 6 bases, with 18 bases left in between. CDR3 length equals 14 residues. This chain's CDR3 is CSVGYGGGGQPQHF. The CDR3 DNA is TGCAGCGTGGGGTACGGCGGAGGTGGTCAGCCCCAGCATTTT.

The rearrangement joins TRBV7-2 to TRBJ2-5; either TRBD1 or TRBD2 may fit D (5 bases each). Germline V gives CDR1 SGHTA, CDR2 FQGNSA. The length of the CDR3 is 13 residues. Deletions cut 1 base from V and 4 bases from J, with 7 bases between. The CDR3 coding sequence is TGTGCCAGCAGCTTAGGGGGGAGAGAGACCCAGTACTTC. This sequence encodes CASSLGGRETQYF.

The rearrangement joins TRBV27 to TRBJ2-7, with 12 nucleotides matching TRBD1. CDR1 MNHEY and CDR2 SMNVEV come from the germline V gene (reference sequence). The V segment lost 5 bases and the J segment 4 bases; nucleotides outside the gene matches: 6. CDR3 size: 15 residues. The DNA for the CDR3 is TGTGCCAGCAGTGCCTGGGACAGGGGGCCTTACGAGCAGTACTTC. It encodes CASSAWDRGPYEQYF.

The chain recombines TRBV24-1 with TRBJ2-1, with 10 bases matching TRBD2. Unmatched junction bases numbered 5, after V lost 4 bases and J lost 6 bases. The V gene's germline CDR1 is KGHDR and CDR2 SFDVKD. The CDR3 sequence is 15 residues long. The CDR3 nucleotides are TGTGCCACCAGTGACCCTAGCGGGAGAAGCAATGAGCAGTTCTTC. This encodes CATSDPSGRSNEQFF.

V is TRBV5-1 and J is TRBJ2-1, with 12 bases lining up with TRBD2. The length of the CDR3 is 17 residues. J lost 10 bases, V lost 4 bases, and 15 bases had no gene match. The germline V gene encodes CDR1 SGHRS and CDR2 YFSETQ. CDR3 sequence: CASSTRTSGKSSGEQFF. CDR3 DNA: TGCGCCAGCAGCACCAGGACTAGCGGGAAGTCGTCGGGGGAGCAGTTCTTC.

J is TRBJ1-1 and V is TRBV7-2; tentatively, D is TRBD1 (5 bases). CDR1 SGHTA and CDR2 FQGNSA come from the germline V gene. Between the trimmed V and J ends, which lost 2 bases and 11 bases, there was a span of 12 bases. CDR3 length: 12 residues. CDR3 coding DNA: TGTGCCAGCAGCTTATTCGGGGGAGCGGCTTTCTTT. As protein: CASSLFGGAAFF.

J is TRBJ2-2 and V is TRBV10-1, with no clear D. The CDR3 is 11 amino acids. CDR1 is WNHNN, CDR2 SYGVQD, per germline (reference sequence). V shed 7 bases and J shed 3 bases, with 3 bases lying between them. CDR3 in amino acids: CASTDTGELFF. For the CDR3, the DNA is TGCGCCAGCACGGACACCGGGGAGCTGTTTTTT.

The rearrangement joins TRBV5-4 to TRBJ1-2; D is ambiguous. V gave up 4 bases and J gave up 1 base, with 14 bases separating them. From germline, CDR1 is SGHNT and CDR2 YYREEE (reference sequence). The length of the CDR3 is 15 residues. The CDR3 DNA is TGTGCCAGCAGCCCAGGAGGGTTCAGTAACTATGGCTACACCTTC. This sequence encodes CASSPGGFSNYGYTF.

This chain joins TRBV7-2 and TRBJ1-1; no reliable D call. Germline loops: CDR1 SGHTA, CDR2 FQGNSA. This CDR3 has 14 residues. The V and J ends lost 1 base and 0 bases respectively, with 6 bases between them. The chain's CDR3 is CASSLVGVNTEAFF. CDR3 nucleotide sequence: TGTGCCAGCAGCTTAGTCGGGGTGAACACTGAAGCTTTCTTT.

The chain joins TRBV18 to TRBJ1-5; 8 nucleotides align to TRBD1. Germline CDR1 and CDR2: KGHSH and LQKENI. This CDR3 contains 16 residues. V shed 3 bases, J shed 2 bases, and the junction held 6 bases outside the gene matches. The CDR3 nucleotides are TGTGCCAGCTCACCCTCGGCAGGGGGCGGCAATCAGCCCCAGCATTTT. Amino acids: CASSPSAGGGNQPQHF.

J is TRBJ2-1 and V is TRBV25-1; 8 bases map to TRBD2. V was pared by 2 bases and J by 0 bases, with 3 bases of the junction left unmatched. The CDR3 has 16 residues. In germline, CDR1 is MGHDK, CDR2 SYGVNS. The CDR3: CASSESGRGSYNEQFF. The CDR3 DNA reads as TGTGCCAGCAGTGAAAGCGGGAGAGGCTCCTACAATGAGCAGTTCTTC.

J is TRBJ2-7 and V is TRBV3-1 (or the pseudogene TRBV3-2), with TRBD1 matching 9 bases. CDR1 and CDR2 (germline): LGHDT, YNNKEL (reference sequence). The junction had 5 bases not matched to a gene; V was cut back by 4 bases and J by 7 bases. The CDR3 totals 13 residues. CDR3 coding DNA: TGTGCCAGCAGCCTGGGACAGGGAAGGGAGCAGTACTTC. Protein: CASSLGQGREQYF.

This clone was counted a few times. V gene TRBV3-1 (or the pseudogene TRBV3-2) combines with J gene TRBJ2-2; D gene ambiguous. The CDR3 runs to 12 residues. Germline V gene lookup returns CDR1 LGHDT and CDR2 YNNKEL (reference sequence). V gave up 5 bases and J gave up 2 bases, with 3 bases separating them. DNA of the CDR3: TGTGCCAGCAGCGTAAACACCGGGGAGCTGTTTTTT. Translating it yields CASSVNTGELFF.